This T cell receptor beta chain was sequenced during a study of type 1 and type 2 diabetes patients. Notes on the study in general: Age and gender were not matched between study groups. Some expanded clones seen only in T1D might occur in additional T2D or control samples. Both CD4+ and CD8+ type 2 diabetes repertoires showed significantly higher diversity than type 1.

Diabetic patients met standard criteria for type 1 or type 2 diabetes. The V and J ends lost 1 base and 0 bases, in that order; junction bases with no gene match: 14. CDR1 is SGHTA, CDR2 FQGNSA, per germline. This CDR3 has 21 amino acids. Regarding this clonotype: The antigen remains undetermined.

The PCR template was genomic DNA. A primer set of 30 forward and 13 reverse primers amplified the CDR3. TCRdb re-called the multiplex PCR reads with MiXCR, one entry per CDR3 protein. The table shows about 270,000 distinct CDR3 sequences, with roughly 44% occurring only once. The chain is built from TRBV7-2 and TRBJ2-3; 12 bases are a match to TRBD1. This clonotype was sampled from a man aged 18 to 29 with type 2 diabetes. Sequencing was done on a sample of peripheral blood mononuclear cells (PBMCs). The CDR3 is CASSLEVPGTGGSASTDTQYF. CDR3 nucleotide sequence: TGTGCCAGCAGCTTAGAGGTTCCCGGGACAGGGGGCTCGGCTAGCACAGATACGCAGTATTTT.